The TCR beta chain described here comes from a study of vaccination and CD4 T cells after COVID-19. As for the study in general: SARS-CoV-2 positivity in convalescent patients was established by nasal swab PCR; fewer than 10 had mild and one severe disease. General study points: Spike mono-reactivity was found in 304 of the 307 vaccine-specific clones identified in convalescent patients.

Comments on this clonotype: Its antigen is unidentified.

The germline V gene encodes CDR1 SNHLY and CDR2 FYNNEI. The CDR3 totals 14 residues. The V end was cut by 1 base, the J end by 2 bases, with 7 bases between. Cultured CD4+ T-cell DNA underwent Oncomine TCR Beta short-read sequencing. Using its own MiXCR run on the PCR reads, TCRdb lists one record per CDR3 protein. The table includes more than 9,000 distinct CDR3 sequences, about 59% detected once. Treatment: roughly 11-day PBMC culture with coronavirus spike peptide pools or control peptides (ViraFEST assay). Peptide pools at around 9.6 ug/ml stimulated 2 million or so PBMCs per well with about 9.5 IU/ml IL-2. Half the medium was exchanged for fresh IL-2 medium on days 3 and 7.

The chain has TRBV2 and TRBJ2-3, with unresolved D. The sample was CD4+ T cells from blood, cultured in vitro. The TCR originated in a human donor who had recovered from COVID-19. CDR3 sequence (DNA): TGTGCCAGCAGTGAAGGGTCGTCCACAGATACGCAGTATTTT. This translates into CASSEGSSTDTQYF.